This T cell receptor (beta chain) originates from a study of shared clonotypes between healthy human individuals. V lost 5 bases to trimming and J lost 4 bases, with 17 bases between them. Germline CDR1 reads SGHTA; CDR2 reads FQGNSA. There are 15 residues in the CDR3. Investigators divided CD4+ cells into CD45RA+ naive and CD45RA-negative memory subsets. This clone showed up just once. Assay execution took place at the deep level. When replicate PCRs were run on sorted subsets, they used 200 to 250 ng DNA, about 30,000 T cell genomes. Methods used by the authors: Filtering of immunoSEQ junctional sequences could not match full-length read filtering. Assay: immunoSEQ multiplex PCR; the TCRdb copy retains only in-frame clones and omits some. V and J calls and clone size are given by that table; D and trimming were obtained from the DNA. The sample lists around 940,000 clones, 76% seen once, with about 1.5% in the top ten.

The origin of this receptor is a man aged 18 to 29 in good health. The V and J genes are TRBV7-2 and TRBJ2-5, with a tentative D call TRBD1 (7 bases). The sample was memory CD4+ T cells sorted from blood. Indicated subset: CD45RA-negative fraction. CDR3 in DNA: TGTGCCAGCAGCGTTCAGGGGGGTCCCGCAGAGACCCAGTACTTC. This gives the protein CASSVQGGPAETQYF.